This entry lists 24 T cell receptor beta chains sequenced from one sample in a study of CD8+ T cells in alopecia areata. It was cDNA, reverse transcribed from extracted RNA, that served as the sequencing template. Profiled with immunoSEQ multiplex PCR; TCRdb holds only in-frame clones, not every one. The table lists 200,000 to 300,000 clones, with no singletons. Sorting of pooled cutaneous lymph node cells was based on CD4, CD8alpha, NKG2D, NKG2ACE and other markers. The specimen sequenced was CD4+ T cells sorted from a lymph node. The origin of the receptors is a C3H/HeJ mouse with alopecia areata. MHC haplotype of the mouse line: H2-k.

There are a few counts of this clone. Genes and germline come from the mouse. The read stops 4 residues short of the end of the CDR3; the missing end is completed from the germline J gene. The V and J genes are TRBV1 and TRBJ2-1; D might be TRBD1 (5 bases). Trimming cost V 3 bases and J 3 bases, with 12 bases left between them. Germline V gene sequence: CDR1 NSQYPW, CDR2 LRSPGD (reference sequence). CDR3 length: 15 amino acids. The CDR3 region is CTCSALQEIYAEQFF. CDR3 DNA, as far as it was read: TGCACCTGCAGTGCTTTACAGGAGATCTATGCT.

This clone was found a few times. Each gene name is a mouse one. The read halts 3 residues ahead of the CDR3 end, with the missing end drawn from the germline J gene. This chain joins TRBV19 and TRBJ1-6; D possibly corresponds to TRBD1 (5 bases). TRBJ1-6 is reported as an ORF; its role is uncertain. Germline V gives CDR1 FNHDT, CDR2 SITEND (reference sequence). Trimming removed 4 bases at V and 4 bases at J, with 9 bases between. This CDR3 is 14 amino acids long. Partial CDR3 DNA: TGTGCCAGCAGTCCGACAGATTATAATTCGCCC. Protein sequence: CASSPTDYNSP. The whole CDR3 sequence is CASSPTDYNSPLYF.

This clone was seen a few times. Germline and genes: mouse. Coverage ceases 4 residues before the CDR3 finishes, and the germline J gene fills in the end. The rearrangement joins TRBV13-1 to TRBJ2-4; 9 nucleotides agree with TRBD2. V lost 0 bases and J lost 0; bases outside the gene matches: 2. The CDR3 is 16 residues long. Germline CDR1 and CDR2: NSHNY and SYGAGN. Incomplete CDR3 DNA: TGTGCCAGCAGTGATGGACTGGGGGCTAGTCAAAAC. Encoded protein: CASSDGLGASQN. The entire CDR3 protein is CASSDGLGASQNTLYF.

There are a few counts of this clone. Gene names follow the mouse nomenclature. The part of the CDR3 DNA that was read is TGTGCCAGCAGTGCGAAGGGTAGTGCAGAA. Its protein product is CASSAKGSAE. The complete CDR3 protein is CASSAKGSAETLYF. The chain uses TRBV19 and TRBJ2-3; D unresolved. From the germline J gene comes the end of the CDR3, since the read stops 4 residues before it. The CDR3 is 14 residues long. Germline CDR1 reads FNHDT; CDR2 reads SITEND (reference sequence). V dropped 4 bases and J dropped 0 bases, with 9 bases sitting between them.

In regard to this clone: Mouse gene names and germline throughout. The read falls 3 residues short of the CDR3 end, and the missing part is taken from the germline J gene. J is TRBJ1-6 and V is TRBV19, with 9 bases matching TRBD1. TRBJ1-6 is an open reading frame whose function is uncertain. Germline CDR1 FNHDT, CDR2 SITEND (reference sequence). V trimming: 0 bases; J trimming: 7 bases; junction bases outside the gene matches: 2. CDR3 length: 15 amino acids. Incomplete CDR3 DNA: TGTGCCAGCAGTATAGACAGGGGGCAGAATTCGCCC. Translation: CASSIDRGQNSP. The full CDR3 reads CASSIDRGQNSPLYF.

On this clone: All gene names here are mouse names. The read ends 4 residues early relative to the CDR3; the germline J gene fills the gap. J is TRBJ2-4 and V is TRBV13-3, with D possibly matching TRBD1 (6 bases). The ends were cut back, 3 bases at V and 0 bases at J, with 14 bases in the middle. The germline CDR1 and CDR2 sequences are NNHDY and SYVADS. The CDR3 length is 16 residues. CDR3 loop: CASSGTAATSQNTLYF. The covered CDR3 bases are TGTGCCAGCAGTGGGACAGCGGCAACTAGTCAAAAC.

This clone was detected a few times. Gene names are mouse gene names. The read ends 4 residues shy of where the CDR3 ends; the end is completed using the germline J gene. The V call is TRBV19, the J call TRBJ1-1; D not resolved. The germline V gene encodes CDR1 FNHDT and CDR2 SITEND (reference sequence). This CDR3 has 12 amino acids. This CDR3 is CASSIPRTEVFF. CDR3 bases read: TGTGCCAGCAGTATACCCAGGACA.

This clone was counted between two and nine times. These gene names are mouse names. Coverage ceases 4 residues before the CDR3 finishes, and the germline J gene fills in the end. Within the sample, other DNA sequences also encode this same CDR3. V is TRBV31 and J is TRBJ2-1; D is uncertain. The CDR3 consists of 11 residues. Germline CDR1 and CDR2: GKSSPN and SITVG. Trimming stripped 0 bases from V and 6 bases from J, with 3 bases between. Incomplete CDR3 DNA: TGTGCCTGGAGTCTCTTTGCT. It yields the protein CAWSLFA. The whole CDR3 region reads CAWSLFAEQFF. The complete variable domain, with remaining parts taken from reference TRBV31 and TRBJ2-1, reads AQTIHQWPVAEIKAVGSPLSLGCTIKGKSSPNLYWYWQATGGTLQQLFYSITVGQVESVVQLNLSASRPKDDQFILSTEKLLLSHSGFYLCAWSLFAEQFFGPGTRLTVL.

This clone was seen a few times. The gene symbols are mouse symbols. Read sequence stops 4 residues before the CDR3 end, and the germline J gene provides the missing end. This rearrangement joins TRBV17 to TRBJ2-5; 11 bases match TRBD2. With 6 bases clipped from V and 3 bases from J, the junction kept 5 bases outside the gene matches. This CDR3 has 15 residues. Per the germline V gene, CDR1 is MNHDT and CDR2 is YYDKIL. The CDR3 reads CASSPWTGGQDTQYF. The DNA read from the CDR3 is TGTGCTAGCAGCCCCTGGACTGGGGGGCAAGAC.

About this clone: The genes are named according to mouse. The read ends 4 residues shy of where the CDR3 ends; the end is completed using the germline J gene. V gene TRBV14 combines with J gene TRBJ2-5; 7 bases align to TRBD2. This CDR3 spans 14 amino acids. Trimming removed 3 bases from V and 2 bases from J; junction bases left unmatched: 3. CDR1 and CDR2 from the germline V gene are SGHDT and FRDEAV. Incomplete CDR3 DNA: TGTGCCAGCAGTTCCTGGGGGTTCCAAGAC. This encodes CASSSWGFQD. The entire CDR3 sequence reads CASSSWGFQDTQYF.

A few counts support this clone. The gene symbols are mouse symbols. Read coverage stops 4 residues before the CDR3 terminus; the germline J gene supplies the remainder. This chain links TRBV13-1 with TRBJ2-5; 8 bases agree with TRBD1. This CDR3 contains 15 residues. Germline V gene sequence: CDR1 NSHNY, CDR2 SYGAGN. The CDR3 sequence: CASSDSDRERDTQYF. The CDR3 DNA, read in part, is TGTGCCAGCAGTGATTCGGACAGGGAAAGAGAC.

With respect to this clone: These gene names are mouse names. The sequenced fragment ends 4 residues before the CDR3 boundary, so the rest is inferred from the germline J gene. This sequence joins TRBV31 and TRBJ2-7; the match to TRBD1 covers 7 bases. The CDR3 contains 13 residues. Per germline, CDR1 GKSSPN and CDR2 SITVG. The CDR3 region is CAWSRGQKYEQYF. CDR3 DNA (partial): TGTGCCTGGAGTCGGGGACAGAAATAT.

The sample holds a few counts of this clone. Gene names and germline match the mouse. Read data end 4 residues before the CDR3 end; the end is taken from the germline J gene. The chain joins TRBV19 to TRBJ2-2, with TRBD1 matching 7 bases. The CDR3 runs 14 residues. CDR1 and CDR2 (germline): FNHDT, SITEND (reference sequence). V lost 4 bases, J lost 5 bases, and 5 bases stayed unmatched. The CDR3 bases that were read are TGTGCCAGCAGTCTCGAACAGGGGACCGGG. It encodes CASSLEQGTG. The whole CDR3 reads CASSLEQGTGQLYF.

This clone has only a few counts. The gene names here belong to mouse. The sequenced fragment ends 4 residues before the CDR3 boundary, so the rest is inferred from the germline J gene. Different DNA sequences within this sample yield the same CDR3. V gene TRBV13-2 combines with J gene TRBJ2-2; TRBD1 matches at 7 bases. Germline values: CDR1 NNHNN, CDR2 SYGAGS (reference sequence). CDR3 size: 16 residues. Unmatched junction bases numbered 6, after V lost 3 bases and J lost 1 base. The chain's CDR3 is CASGGPGQKNTGQLYF. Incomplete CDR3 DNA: TGTGCCAGCGGTGGTCCGGGACAGAAAAACACCGGG.

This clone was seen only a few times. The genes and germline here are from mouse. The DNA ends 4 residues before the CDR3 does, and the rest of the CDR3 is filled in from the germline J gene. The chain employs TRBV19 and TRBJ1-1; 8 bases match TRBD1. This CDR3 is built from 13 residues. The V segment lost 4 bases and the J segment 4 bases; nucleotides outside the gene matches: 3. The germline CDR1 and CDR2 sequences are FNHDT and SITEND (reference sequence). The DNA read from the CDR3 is TGTGCCAGCAGTCAGGGGGCCTCCACA. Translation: CASSQGAST. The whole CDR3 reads CASSQGASTEVFF.

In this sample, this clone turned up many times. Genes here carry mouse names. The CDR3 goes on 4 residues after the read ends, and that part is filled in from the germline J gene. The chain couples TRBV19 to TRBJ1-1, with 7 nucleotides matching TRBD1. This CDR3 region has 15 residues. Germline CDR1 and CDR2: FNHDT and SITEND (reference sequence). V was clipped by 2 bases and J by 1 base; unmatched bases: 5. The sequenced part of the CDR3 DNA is TGTGCCAGCAGTATGGAGCGGGACAGGAACACA. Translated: CASSMERDRNT. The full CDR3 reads CASSMERDRNTEVFF. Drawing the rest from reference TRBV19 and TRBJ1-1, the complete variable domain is GGIITQTPKFLIGQEGQKLTLKCQQNFNHDTMYWYRQDSGKGLRLIYYSITENDLQKGDLSEGYDASREKKSSFSLTVTSAQKNEMAVFLCASSMERDRNTEVFFGKGTRLTVV.

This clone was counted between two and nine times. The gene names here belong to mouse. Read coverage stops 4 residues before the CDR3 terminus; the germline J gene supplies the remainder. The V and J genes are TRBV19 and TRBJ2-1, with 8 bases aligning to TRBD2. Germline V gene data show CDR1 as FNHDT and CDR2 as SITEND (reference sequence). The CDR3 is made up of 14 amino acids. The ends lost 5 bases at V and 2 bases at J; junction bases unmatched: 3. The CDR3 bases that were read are TGTGCCAGCAGCCAACTGGGGGACTATGCT. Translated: CASSQLGDYA. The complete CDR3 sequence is CASSQLGDYAEQFF.

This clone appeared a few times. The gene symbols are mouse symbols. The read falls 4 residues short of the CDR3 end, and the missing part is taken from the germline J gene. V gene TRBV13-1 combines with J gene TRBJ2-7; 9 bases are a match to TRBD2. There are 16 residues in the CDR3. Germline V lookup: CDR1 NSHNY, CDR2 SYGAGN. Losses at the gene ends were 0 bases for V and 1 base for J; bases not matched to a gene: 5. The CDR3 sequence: CASSDVLGGVSYEQYF. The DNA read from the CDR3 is TGTGCCAGCAGTGATGTTCTGGGGGGGGTATCCTAT.

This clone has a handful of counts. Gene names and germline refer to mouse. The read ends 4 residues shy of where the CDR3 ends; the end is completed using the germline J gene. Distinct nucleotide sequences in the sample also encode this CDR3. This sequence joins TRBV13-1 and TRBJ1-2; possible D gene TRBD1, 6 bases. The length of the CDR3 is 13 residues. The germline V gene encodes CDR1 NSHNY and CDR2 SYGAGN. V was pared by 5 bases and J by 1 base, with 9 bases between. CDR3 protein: CASSPDRNSDYTF. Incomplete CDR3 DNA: TGTGCCAGCAGCCCGGACAGAAACTCC.

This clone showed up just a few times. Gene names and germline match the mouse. CDR3 region: CASSIRDWGDEQYF. The sequenced part of the CDR3 DNA is TGTGCCAGCAGTATCCGGGACTGGGGGGAT. The rearrangement links TRBV13-3 to TRBJ2-7, with 12 bases aligning to TRBD2. The read comes to an end 4 residues before the CDR3 does, leaving the germline J gene to fill in the end. The CDR3 consists of 14 residues. Germline assignment: CDR1 NNHDY and CDR2 SYVADS.

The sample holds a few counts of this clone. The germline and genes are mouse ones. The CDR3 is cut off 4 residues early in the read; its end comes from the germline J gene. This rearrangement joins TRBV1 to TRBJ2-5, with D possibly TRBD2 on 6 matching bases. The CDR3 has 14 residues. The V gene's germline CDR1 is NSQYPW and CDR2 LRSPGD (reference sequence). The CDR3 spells CTCSAEWGIDTQYF. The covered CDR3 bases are TGCACCTGCAGTGCAGAATGGGGGATTGAC.

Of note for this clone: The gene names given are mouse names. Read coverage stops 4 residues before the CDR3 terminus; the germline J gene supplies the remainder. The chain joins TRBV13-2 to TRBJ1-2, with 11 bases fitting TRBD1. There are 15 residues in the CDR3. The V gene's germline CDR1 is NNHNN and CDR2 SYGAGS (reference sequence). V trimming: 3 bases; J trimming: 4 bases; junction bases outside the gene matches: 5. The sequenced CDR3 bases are TGTGCCAGCGGTGGCTCCGGGACAGGGGGCTCC. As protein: CASGGSGTGGS. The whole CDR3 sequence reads CASGGSGTGGSDYTF.

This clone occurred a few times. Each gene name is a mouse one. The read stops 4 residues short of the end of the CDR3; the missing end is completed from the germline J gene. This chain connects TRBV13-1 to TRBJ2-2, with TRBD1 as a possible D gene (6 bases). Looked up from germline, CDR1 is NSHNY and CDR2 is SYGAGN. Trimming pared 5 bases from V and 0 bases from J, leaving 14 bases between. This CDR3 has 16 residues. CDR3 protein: CASRGAQGPNTGQLYF. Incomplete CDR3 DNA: TGTGCCAGCAGAGGAGCACAGGGCCCAAACACCGGG.

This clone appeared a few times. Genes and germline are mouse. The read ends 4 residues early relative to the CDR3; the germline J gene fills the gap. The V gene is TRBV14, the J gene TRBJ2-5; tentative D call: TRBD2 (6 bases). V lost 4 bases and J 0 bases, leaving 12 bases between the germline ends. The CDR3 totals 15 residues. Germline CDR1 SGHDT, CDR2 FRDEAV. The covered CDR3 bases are TGTGCCAGCAGTGCATGGGGGTTTAACCAAGAC. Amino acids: CASSAWGFNQD. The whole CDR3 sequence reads CASSAWGFNQDTQYF.